This TCR beta chain appears in the sequencing data of a study of T cells in localized non-small cell lung cancer. Whole-study results and caveats: Across samples, adjacent lung featured a median roughly 61 of the top 100 tumor clones. Tumor samples were not multi-region, leaving intratumor heterogeneity unexcluded. The highest T cell clonality was in uninvolved adjacent lung, above tumor.

A note on this clone: The antigen is not known.

Data came from immunoSEQ multiplex PCR; TCRdb stores just in-frame clones and leaves some out. The data contain tens of thousands of clones, around 90% of them seen just once; the ten biggest clones take up more than 20%. In germline, CDR1 is SGHAT, CDR2 FQNNGV. The CDR3 is made up of 14 amino acids. V lost 0 bases, J lost 7 bases, and 12 bases lay in between. The sequence was obtained from a man aged 35-69 years with stage I squamous cell lung carcinoma. The chain has TRBV11-2 and TRBJ1-1, with no clear D. This specimen was peripheral blood, taken before any cancer treatment. The DNA of the CDR3 is TGTGCCAGCAGCTTAGAGTTCGGGTCGGGTGAAGCTTTCTTT. Protein sequence: CASSLEFGSGEAFF.